The 30 T cell receptor beta chains below were found in one sample sequenced in a study of CD8 T cells in ankylosing spondylitis. Broader study findings: Among TCR beta sequences, a motif of eight highly homologous variants appeared characteristic of ankylosing spondylitis blood.

No antigen has been identified for these receptors. MiXCR, run by TCRdb on the 5' RACE reads, gives a single entry per CDR3 protein. Of about 500,000 distinct CDR3 sequences listed, approximately 5.3% are singletons. The specimen sequenced was blood, either unsorted or a sorted T cell fraction (not recorded which). The receptors were gathered from a male donor with ankylosing spondylitis.

This clonotype was recorded many times. The chain recombines TRBV5-1 with TRBJ1-2, with a tentative D call TRBD1 (5 bases). V was cut by 4 bases and J by 2 bases, with 18 bases left in between. CDR1 and CDR2 (germline): SGHRS, YFSETQ. The CDR3 runs to 16 residues. In DNA form, the CDR3 reads TGCGCCAGCAGCCTATTCTTAGGGGTAGCGAACTATGGCTACACCTTC. The encoded protein is CASSLFLGVANYGYTF.

This clonotype was recorded at least ten times. This rearrangement joins TRBV27 to TRBJ1-5; the match to TRBD1 covers 9 bases. Germline assignment: CDR1 MNHEY and CDR2 SMNVEV (reference sequence). V lost 3 bases to trimming and J lost 5 bases; unmatched junction nucleotides: 8. The CDR3 contains 16 residues. The CDR3 DNA is TGTGCCAGCAGTTTGCGGGGACAGGGAGATCATCAGCCCCAGCATTTT. Its protein is CASSLRGQGDHQPQHF.

This clonotype was counted many times. The chain employs TRBV10-1 and TRBJ2-3, with D uncertain. Per germline, CDR1 WNHNN and CDR2 SYGVQD (reference sequence). V lost 8 bases and J lost 1, with 10 bases in between. This CDR3 has 13 amino acids. The CDR3 spells CASSFLRTDTQYF. The CDR3 DNA follows: TGCGCCAGCTCTTTTCTGCGCACAGATACGCAGTATTTT.

This clonotype was found many times. The chain employs TRBV7-9 and TRBJ2-1; possibly TRBD2 for D (6 bases). The CDR3 totals 14 residues. V lost 1 base to trimming and J lost 7 bases, with 11 bases between them. Germline lookup yields CDR1 SEHNR and CDR2 FQNEAQ (reference sequence). The chain's CDR3 is CASSLGWDWNEQFF. CDR3 coding DNA: TGTGCCAGCAGCTTAGGTTGGGACTGGAATGAGCAGTTCTTC.

This clonotype has ten or more counts. The genes are TRBV20-1 and TRBJ2-3; TRBD2 matches 8 bases. Trimming cost V 6 bases and J 4 bases; bases outside gene matches: 9. This CDR3 comprises 14 residues. Germline values: CDR1 DFQATT, CDR2 SNEGSKA (reference sequence). CDR3 bases: TGCAGTGCCCGAGCGGGAGTGGGCCCAGATACGCAGTATTTT. Encoded protein: CSARAGVGPDTQYF.

Ten or more counts support this clonotype. The gene calls are TRBV7-2 and TRBJ2-7, with a weak D call TRBD1 (6 bases). Germline V gives CDR1 SGHTA, CDR2 FQGNSA. The length of the CDR3 is 15 residues. Trimming cost V 5 bases and J 5 bases, with 19 bases left between them. CDR3: CASSPRGLLVHEQYF. CDR3 DNA: TGTGCCAGCAGCCCCAGGGGTCTTTTAGTTCACGAGCAGTACTTC.

This clonotype was picked up many times. Here the CDR3 DNA reads TGCAGTGCTAAAGCGGGGAGCACAGATACGCAGTATTTT. Protein product: CSAKAGSTDTQYF. The chain employs TRBV20-1 and TRBJ2-3, with TRBD2 matching 7 bases. The J segment lost 0 bases and the V segment lost 4 bases, leaving 1 base of the junction unmatched. This CDR3 is built from 13 residues. Germline V gene lookup returns CDR1 DFQATT and CDR2 SNEGSKA (reference sequence).

This clonotype has ten or more counts. This chain links TRBV12-3 or TRBV12-4 with TRBJ2-3; weak D call: TRBD2 (5 bases). V lost 7 bases, J lost 6 bases, and 20 bases lay in between. This CDR3 comprises 15 residues. This CDR3 reads CASTFPSVGVDTQYF. Written as DNA, the CDR3 is TGTGCCAGCACTTTCCCCTCGGTCGGGGTTGATACGCAGTATTTT.

This clonotype was seen repeatedly, ten times or more. This chain uses TRBV29-1 with TRBJ1-2, with a tentative D call TRBD1 (5 bases). In germline, CDR1 is SQVTM, CDR2 ANQGSEA. The CDR3 runs to 11 residues. V was cut by 2 bases and J by 6 bases, with 7 bases left in between. The CDR3 DNA sequence: TGCAGCGTTGAAACAGGCGATGGCTACACCTTC. Translated, it gives CSVETGDGYTF. Full variable domain (missing parts from reference TRBV29-1 and TRBJ1-2): SAVISQKPSRDICQRGTSLTIQCQVDSQVTMMFWYRQQPGQSLTLIATANQGSEATYESGFVIDKFPISRPNLTFSTLTVSNMSPEDSSIYLCSVETGDGYTFGSGTRLTVV.

In its sample, this clonotype was seen many times. The V and J genes are TRBV7-9 and TRBJ1-1; D is possibly TRBD1 (5 bases). The CDR3 is made up of 14 amino acids. Trimming pared 4 bases from V and 1 base from J, leaving 10 bases between. Looked up from germline, CDR1 is SEHNR and CDR2 is FQNEAQ (reference sequence). The CDR3 protein is CASSSEGTNTEAFF. CDR3 DNA sequence: TGTGCCAGCAGCTCGGAGGGGACGAACACTGAAGCTTTCTTT.

This clonotype occurred a few times. V gene TRBV27 combines with J gene TRBJ2-2, with TRBD1 matching 7 bases. Germline assignment: CDR1 MNHEY and CDR2 SMNVEV (reference sequence). The CDR3 runs to 17 residues. Trimming removed 5 bases from V and 0 bases from J; junction bases left unmatched: 9. This CDR3 reads CASSPTRTGANTGELFF. The DNA of the CDR3 is TGTGCCAGCAGTCCCACTAGGACAGGCGCGAACACCGGGGAGCTGTTTTTT.

This clonotype occurred many times. J is TRBJ2-5 and V is TRBV4-3; D not resolved. The V gene lost 1 base and the J gene lost 2 bases, with 5 bases spanning the gap. This CDR3 comprises 13 residues. CDR1 and CDR2 from the germline V gene are LGHNA and YSLEER. The CDR3 is CASSQALQETQYF. In nucleotides, the CDR3 is TGCGCCAGCAGCCAAGCCCTACAAGAGACCCAGTACTTC.

This clonotype was picked up many times. The rearrangement joins TRBV6-1 to TRBJ2-2; 7 bases map to TRBD1. This CDR3 spans 13 amino acids. After removal of 2 bases from V and 6 bases from J, the junction contained 0 bases not matched to a gene. The V gene's germline CDR1 is MNHNS and CDR2 SASEGT. The CDR3 DNA sequence: TGTGCCAGCAGTGAAACAGGGGCCGGGGAGCTGTTTTTT. It is translated as CASSETGAGELFF.

In its sample, this clonotype was seen many times. This chain joins TRBV5-1 and TRBJ1-2; a possible D gene is TRBD1 (5 bases). The CDR3 runs to 16 residues. Germline V gene data show CDR1 as SGHRS and CDR2 as YFSETQ. The V end was cut by 3 bases, the J end by 2 bases, with 17 bases between. The CDR3 here is CASSSTSGGINYGYTF. The CDR3 DNA reads TGCGCCAGCAGCTCGACGAGCGGGGGGATAAACTATGGCTACACCTTC. The whole variable domain, remainder taken from reference TRBV5-1 and TRBJ1-2, is KAGVTQTPRYLIKTRGQQVTLSCSPISGHRSVSWYQQTPGQGLQFLFEYFSETQRNKGNFPGRFSGRQFSNSRSEMNVSTLELGDSALYLCASSSTSGGINYGYTFGSGTRLTVV.

The sample holds a few counts of this clonotype. The rearrangement uses TRBV20-1 and TRBJ1-5; D uncertain. The CDR3 is 13 residues long. Germline V gene data show CDR1 as DFQATT and CDR2 as SNEGSKA (reference sequence). The V and J ends lost 5 bases and 3 bases respectively, with 11 bases between them. The CDR3: CSADLDPNQPQHF. CDR3 DNA: TGCAGTGCTGACCTTGACCCCAATCAGCCCCAGCATTTT.

This clonotype was found many times. This chain connects TRBV29-1 to TRBJ1-2, with D possibly being TRBD1 (6 bases). V was trimmed by 3 bases and J by 8 bases, leaving 16 bases between them. The CDR3 runs 13 residues. CDR1 and CDR2 (germline): SQVTM, ANQGSEA. CDR3 protein: CSVDPGQREGYTF. The CDR3 bases are TGCAGCGTTGATCCCGGACAGCGAGAGGGCTACACCTTC.

J is TRBJ2-1 and V is TRBV7-9; no reliable D call. This CDR3 contains 15 residues. Looked up from germline, CDR1 is SEHNR and CDR2 is FQNEAQ (reference sequence). V lost 1 base to trimming and J lost 5 bases, with 12 bases between them. In DNA form, the CDR3 reads TGTGCCAGCAGCTTAGTAAAAAGAGTCGACAATGAGCAGTTCTTC. Encoded protein: CASSLVKRVDNEQFF.

This clonotype was seen many times. This sequence joins TRBV20-1 and TRBJ2-7; D could derive from TRBD1 or TRBD2 (5 bases each). V was cut by 3 bases and J by 3 bases, with 15 bases left in between. This CDR3 is built from 14 residues. The germline V gene has CDR1 DFQATT and CDR2 SNEGSKA (reference sequence). CDR3 DNA sequence: TGCAGTGCTAGTGTGGGGGAACTATACTACGAGCAGTACTTC. Residues: CSASVGELYYEQYF.

The table lists this clonotype with a few counts. V gene TRBV18 combines with J gene TRBJ1-1; D perhaps matches TRBD1 (6 bases). Trimming cost V 3 bases and J 1 base, with 9 bases left between them. Germline CDR1 is KGHSH and CDR2 is LQKENI. CDR3 size: 14 residues. CDR3 DNA: TGTGCCAGCTCACCCTTACAGGGGAACACTGAAGCTTTCTTT. It codes for CASSPLQGNTEAFF. Drawing the rest from reference TRBV18 and TRBJ1-1, the complete variable domain is NAGVMQNPRHLVRRRGQEARLRCSPMKGHSHVYWYRQLPEEGLKFMVYLQKENIIDESGMPKERFSAEFPKEGPSILRIQQVVRGDSAAYFCASSPLQGNTEAFFGQGTRLTVV.

This clonotype was found many times. The chain couples TRBV4-3 to TRBJ2-5, with a possible D match to TRBD1 (5 bases). The CDR3 runs to 15 residues. Between the trimmed V and J ends, which lost 1 base and 0 bases, there was a span of 9 bases. Germline loops: CDR1 LGHNA, CDR2 YSLEER. This CDR3 reads CASSQGAGHQETQYF. DNA of the CDR3: TGCGCCAGCAGCCAAGGTGCAGGGCACCAAGAGACCCAGTACTTC.

This clonotype was counted at least ten times. The chain couples TRBV7-6 to TRBJ2-3; 9 bases are shared with TRBD1. This CDR3 contains 16 residues. The V gene's germline CDR1 is SGHVS and CDR2 FNYEAQ. V was pared by 4 bases and J by 4 bases, with 9 bases of the junction left unmatched. CDR3 sequence: CASSSAYRGRADTQYF. CDR3 nucleotide sequence: TGTGCCAGCAGCTCTGCGTACAGGGGGCGAGCAGATACGCAGTATTTT.

This clonotype was observed at least ten times. The chain employs TRBV5-8 and TRBJ1-5; D gene ambiguous. The CDR3 has 12 residues. V was pared by 5 bases and J by 11 bases, with 14 bases between. CDR1 is SGHTS, CDR2 YDEGEE, per germline. The CDR3 region is CASSLAPAAQHF. The CDR3 bases are TGTGCCAGCAGTCTTGCCCCGGCGGCCCAGCATTTT.

This clonotype has a count of ten or more. V is TRBV20-1 and J is TRBJ1-2; a weak D match, TRBD1 (5 bases). Per germline, CDR1 DFQATT and CDR2 SNEGSKA (reference sequence). The V gene lost 0 bases and the J gene lost 4 bases, with 9 bases spanning the gap. CDR3 length equals 13 residues. DNA of the CDR3: TGCAGTGCTAGAGATCCGGGGACCTATGGCTACACCTTC. Translated: CSARDPGTYGYTF.

This clonotype was counted at least ten times. V is TRBV28 and J is TRBJ1-6, with a weak D call TRBD1 (5 bases). The CDR3 contains 12 residues. Trimming left V 8 bases short and J 9 bases short, with 11 bases between. CDR1 is MDHEN, CDR2 SYDVKM, per germline. CDR3 sequence: CASGLQGSPLHF. Here the CDR3 DNA reads TGTGCCAGCGGCCTCCAGGGTTCACCCCTCCACTTT.

This clonotype has at least ten counts. The chain employs TRBV5-6 and TRBJ1-1, with D perhaps matching TRBD1 (6 bases). Germline V lookup: CDR1 SGHDT, CDR2 YYEEEE. V gave up 4 bases and J gave up 2 bases, with 9 bases separating them. The CDR3 totals 13 residues. CDR3 nucleotide sequence: TGTGCCAGCAGCCCGGACAGTAACACTGAAGCTTTCTTT. Encoded protein: CASSPDSNTEAFF.

This chain links TRBV11-2 with TRBJ2-2; no firm D call. The CDR3 length is 15 residues. Trimming took 4 bases from V and 8 from J, leaving 17 bases between them. The germline V gene encodes CDR1 SGHAT and CDR2 FQNNGV. The CDR3 DNA is TGTGCCAGCAGCTCGCCCCGGATCCACCCAGGGGAGCTGTTTTTT. Amino acid sequence: CASSSPRIHPGELFF.

In its sample, this clonotype was seen many times. The chain recombines TRBV5-1 with TRBJ2-2; a possible D gene is TRBD2 (5 bases). V lost 4 bases to trimming and J lost 7 bases, with 17 bases between them. CDR1 SGHRS and CDR2 YFSETQ come from the germline V gene. This CDR3 spans 15 amino acids. In nucleotides, the CDR3 is TGCGCCAGCAGCAAAATCTTATGGGGAGACGGGGAGCTGTTTTTT. Amino acids: CASSKILWGDGELFF.

This clonotype was observed a few times. The chain links TRBV7-2 to TRBJ2-5; the match to TRBD2 covers 7 bases. CDR1 SGHTA and CDR2 FQGNSA come from the germline V gene. The CDR3 is 14 amino acids. V shed 7 bases and J 4 bases; nucleotides not matched to a gene: 9. The CDR3 nucleotides read TGTGCCAGCAAAGAGGGCGGGAGCGGAGAGACCCAGTACTTC. Amino acid sequence: CASKEGGSGETQYF.

This clonotype has at least ten counts. This sequence joins TRBV7-8 and TRBJ2-7; 7 bases are a match to TRBD1. V trimming: 5 bases; J trimming: 9 bases; junction bases outside the gene matches: 10. This CDR3 spans 13 amino acids. Germline V lookup: CDR1 SGHVS, CDR2 FQNEAQ. The CDR3 reads CASSVPGQLGQYF. The CDR3 DNA reads as TGTGCCAGCAGCGTCCCGGGACAGCTGGGGCAGTACTTC.

CDR3 nucleotides: TGTGCCAGCAGCGTAGGGCTGTCGGGCGGGGGGCCCTACGAGCAGTACTTC. This encodes CASSVGLSGGGPYEQYF. The chain employs TRBV9 and TRBJ2-7, with TRBD2 matching over 8 bases. Germline V lookup: CDR1 SGDLS, CDR2 YYNGEE. V was clipped by 0 bases and J by 2 bases; unmatched bases: 10. The CDR3 extends over 17 amino acids.